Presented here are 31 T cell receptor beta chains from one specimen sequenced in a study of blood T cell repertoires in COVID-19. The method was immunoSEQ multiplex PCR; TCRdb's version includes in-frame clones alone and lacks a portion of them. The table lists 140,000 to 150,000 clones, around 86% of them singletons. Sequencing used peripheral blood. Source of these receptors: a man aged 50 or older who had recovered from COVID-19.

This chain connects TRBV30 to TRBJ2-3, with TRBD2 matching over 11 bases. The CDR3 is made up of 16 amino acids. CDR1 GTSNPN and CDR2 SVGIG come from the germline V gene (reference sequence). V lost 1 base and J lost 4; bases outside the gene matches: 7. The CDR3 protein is CAWSGTSGGYADTQYF. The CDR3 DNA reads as TGTGCCTGGAGTGGTACTAGCGGGGGTTATGCAGATACGCAGTATTTT.

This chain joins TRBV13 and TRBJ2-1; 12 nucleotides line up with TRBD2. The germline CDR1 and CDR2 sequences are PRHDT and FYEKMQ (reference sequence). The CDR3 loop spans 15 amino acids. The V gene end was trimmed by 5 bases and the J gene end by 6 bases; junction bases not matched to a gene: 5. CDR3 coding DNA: TGTGCCAGCAGCACCCTAGCGGGGGGGGGCAATGAGCAGTTCTTC. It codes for CASSTLAGGGNEQFF.

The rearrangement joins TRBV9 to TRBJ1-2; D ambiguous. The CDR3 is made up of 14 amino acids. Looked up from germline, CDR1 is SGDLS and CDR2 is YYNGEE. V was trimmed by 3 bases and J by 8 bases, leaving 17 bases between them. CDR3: CASSAGIGSHGYTF. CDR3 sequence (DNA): TGTGCCAGCAGCGCAGGAATAGGGAGCCACGGCTACACCTTC. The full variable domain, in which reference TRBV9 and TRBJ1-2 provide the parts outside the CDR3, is DSGVTQTPKHLITATGQRVTLRCSPRSGDLSVYWYQQSLDQGLQFLIQYYNGEERAKGNILERFSAQQFPDLHSELNLSSLELGDSALYFCASSAGIGSHGYTFGSGTRLTVV.

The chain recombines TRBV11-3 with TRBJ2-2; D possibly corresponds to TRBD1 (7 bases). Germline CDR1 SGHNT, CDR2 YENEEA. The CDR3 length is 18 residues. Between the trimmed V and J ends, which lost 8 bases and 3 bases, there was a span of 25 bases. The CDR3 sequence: CASGLASWGDRYTGELFF. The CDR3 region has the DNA TGTGCCAGCGGTTTGGCCTCTTGGGGGGACAGATACACCGGGGAGCTGTTTTTT.

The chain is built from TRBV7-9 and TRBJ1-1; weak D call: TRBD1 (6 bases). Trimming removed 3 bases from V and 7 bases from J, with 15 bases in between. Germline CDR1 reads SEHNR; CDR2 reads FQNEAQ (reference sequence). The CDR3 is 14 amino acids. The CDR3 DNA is TGTGCCAGCAGCTTTCGAGACCTACAGGGTGAAGCTTTCTTT. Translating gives CASSFRDLQGEAFF.

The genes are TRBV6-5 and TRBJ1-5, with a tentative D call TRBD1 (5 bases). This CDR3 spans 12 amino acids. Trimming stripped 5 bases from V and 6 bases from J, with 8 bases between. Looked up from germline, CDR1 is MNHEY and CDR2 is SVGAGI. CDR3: CASSQGSQPQHF. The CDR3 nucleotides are TGTGCCAGCAGTCAGGGAAGTCAGCCCCAGCATTTT.

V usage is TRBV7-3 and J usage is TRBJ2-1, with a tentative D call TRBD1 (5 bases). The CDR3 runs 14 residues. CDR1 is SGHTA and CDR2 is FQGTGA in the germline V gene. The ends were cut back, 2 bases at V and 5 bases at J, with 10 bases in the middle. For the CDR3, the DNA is TGTGCCAGCAGCTTATCCCCAGGGAACAATGAGCAGTTCTTC. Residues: CASSLSPGNNEQFF.

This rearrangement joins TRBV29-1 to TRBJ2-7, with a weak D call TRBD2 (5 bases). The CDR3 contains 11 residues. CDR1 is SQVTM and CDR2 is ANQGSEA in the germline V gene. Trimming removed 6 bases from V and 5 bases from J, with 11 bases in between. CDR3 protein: CSVPEGNEQYF. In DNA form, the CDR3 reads TGCAGCGTCCCCGAGGGAAACGAGCAGTACTTC.

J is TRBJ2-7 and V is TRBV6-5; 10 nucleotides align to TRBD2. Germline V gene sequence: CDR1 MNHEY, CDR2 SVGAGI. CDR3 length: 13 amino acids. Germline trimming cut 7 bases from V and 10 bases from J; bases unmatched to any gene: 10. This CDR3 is CASMRAGGDSQYF. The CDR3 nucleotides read TGTGCCAGCATGAGAGCGGGGGGGGACTCTCAGTACTTC.

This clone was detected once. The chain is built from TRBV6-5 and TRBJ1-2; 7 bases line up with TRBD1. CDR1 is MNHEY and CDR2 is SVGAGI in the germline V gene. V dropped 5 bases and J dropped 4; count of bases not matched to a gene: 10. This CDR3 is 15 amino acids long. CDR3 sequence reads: CASSPWTGPTYGYTF. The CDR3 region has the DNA TGTGCCAGCAGTCCATGGACAGGTCCGACCTATGGCTACACCTTC.

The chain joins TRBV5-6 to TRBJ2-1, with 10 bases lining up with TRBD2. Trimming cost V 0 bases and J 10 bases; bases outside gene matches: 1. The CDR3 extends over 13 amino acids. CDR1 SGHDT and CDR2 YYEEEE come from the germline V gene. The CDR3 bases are TGTGCCAGCAGCTTGGTACTAGCGGGAGAGCAGTTCTTC. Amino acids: CASSLVLAGEQFF.

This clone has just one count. DNA for the CDR3: TGTGCCAGCAGCGAAGGAGGTGAGCAGTTCTTC. Amino acid sequence: CASSEGGEQFF. The chain joins TRBV3-1 (or the pseudogene TRBV3-2) to TRBJ2-1, with D possibly matching TRBD2 (5 bases). V gave up 5 bases and J gave up 9 bases, with 8 bases separating them. The CDR3 length is 11 residues. Per the germline V gene, CDR1 is LGHDT and CDR2 is YNNKEL (reference sequence).

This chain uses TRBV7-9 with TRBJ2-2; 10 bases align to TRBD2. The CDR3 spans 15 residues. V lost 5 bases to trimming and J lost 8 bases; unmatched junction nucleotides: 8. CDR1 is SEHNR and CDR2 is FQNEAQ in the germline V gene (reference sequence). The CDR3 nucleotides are TGTGCCAGCAGCACGACTAGCGGGCGGTTGGGGGAGCTGTTTTTT. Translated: CASSTTSGRLGELFF.

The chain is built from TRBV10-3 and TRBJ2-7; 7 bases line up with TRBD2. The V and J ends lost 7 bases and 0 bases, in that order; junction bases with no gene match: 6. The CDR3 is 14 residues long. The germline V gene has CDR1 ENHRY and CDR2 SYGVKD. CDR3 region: CAIKYSSGSYEQYF. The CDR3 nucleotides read TGTGCCATCAAGTATTCTAGCGGCTCCTACGAGCAGTACTTC.

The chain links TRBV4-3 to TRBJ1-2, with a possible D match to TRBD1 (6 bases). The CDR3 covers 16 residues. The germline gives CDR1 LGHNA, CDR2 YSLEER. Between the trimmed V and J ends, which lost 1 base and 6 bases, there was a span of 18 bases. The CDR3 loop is CASSQAGSWNRDGYTF. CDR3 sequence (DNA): TGCGCCAGCAGCCAAGCCGGGTCGTGGAACAGGGATGGCTACACCTTC.

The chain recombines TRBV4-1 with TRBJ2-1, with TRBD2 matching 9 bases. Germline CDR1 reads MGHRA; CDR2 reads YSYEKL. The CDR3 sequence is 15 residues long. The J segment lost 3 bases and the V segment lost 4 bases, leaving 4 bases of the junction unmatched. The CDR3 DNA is TGCGCCAGCAGCCGGGCTAGCGGGGACTACAATGAGCAGTTCTTC. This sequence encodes CASSRASGDYNEQFF.

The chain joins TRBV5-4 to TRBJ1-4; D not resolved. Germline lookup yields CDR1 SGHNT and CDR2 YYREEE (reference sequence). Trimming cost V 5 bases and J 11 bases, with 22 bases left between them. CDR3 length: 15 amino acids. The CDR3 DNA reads TGTGCCAGCAGTTCGGGCGGGGTAGACTCTCACAAACTGTTTTTT. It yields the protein CASSSGGVDSHKLFF. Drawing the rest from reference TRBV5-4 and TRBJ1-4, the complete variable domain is ETGVTQSPTHLIKTRGQQVTLRCSSQSGHNTVSWYQQALGQGPQFIFQYYREEENGRGNFPPRFSGLQFPNYSSELNVNALELDDSALYLCASSSGGVDSHKLFFGSGTQLSVL.

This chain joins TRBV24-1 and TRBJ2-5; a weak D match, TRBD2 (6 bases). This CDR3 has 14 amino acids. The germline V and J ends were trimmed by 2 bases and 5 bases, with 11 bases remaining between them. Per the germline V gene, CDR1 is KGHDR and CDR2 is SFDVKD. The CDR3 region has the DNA TGTGCCACCAGTGATTCTGCGGGGTCGGAGACCCAGTACTTC. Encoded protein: CATSDSAGSETQYF.

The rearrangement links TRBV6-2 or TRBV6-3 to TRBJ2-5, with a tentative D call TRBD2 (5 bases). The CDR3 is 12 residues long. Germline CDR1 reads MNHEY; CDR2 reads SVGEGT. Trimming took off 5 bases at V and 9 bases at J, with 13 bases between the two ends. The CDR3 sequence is CASSLTRRAQYF. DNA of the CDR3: TGTGCCAGCAGTCTGACAAGGCGGGCCCAGTACTTC.

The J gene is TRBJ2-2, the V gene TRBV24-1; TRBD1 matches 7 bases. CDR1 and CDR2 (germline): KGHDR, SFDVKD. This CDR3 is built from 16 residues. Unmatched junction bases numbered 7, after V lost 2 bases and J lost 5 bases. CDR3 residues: CATSDSRQGFTGELFF. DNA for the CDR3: TGTGCCACCAGTGATTCCCGACAGGGCTTTACCGGGGAGCTGTTTTTT.

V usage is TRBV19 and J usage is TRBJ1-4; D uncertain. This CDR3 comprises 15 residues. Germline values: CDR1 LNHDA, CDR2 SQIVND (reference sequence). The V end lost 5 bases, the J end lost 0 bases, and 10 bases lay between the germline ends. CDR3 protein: CASSLITPTNEKLFF. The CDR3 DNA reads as TGTGCCAGTAGTCTGATCACTCCAACTAATGAAAAACTGTTTTTT.

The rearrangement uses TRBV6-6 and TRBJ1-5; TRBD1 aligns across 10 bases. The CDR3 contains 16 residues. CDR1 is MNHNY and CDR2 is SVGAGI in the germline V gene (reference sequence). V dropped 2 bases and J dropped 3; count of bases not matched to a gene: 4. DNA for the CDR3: TGTGCCAGCAGTTACGGGGGGACAGGGGTCAATCAGCCCCAGCATTTT. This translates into CASSYGGTGVNQPQHF.

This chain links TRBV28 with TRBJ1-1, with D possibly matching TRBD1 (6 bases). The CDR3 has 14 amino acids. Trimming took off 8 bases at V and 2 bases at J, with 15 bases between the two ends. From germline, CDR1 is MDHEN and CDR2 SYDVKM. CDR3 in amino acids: CASGRTAPNTEAFF. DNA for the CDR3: TGTGCCAGCGGCAGGACAGCTCCTAACACTGAAGCTTTCTTT.

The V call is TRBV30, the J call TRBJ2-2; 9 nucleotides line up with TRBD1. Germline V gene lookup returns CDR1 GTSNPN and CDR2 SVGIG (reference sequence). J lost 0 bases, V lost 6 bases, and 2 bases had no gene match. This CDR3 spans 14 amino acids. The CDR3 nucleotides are TGTGCCTGCCGACAGGGGGCGAACACCGGGGAGCTGTTTTTT. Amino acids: CACRQGANTGELFF. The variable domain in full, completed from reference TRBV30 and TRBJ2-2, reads SQTIHQWPATLVQPVGSPLSLECTVEGTSNPNLYWYRQAAGRGLQLLFYSVGIGQISSEVPQNLSASRPQDRQFILSSKKLLLSDSGFYLCACRQGANTGELFFGEGSRLTVL.

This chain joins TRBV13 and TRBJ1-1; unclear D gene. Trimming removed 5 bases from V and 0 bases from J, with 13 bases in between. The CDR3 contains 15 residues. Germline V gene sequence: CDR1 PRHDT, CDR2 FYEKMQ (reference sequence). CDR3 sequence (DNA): TGTGCCAGCAGCCTATTCGATCTTTTGAACACTGAAGCTTTCTTT. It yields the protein CASSLFDLLNTEAFF.

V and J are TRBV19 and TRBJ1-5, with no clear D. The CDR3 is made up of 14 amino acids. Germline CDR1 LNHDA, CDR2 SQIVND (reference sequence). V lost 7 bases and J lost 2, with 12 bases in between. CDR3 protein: CASTRTRGNQPQHF. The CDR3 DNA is TGTGCCAGTACCCGAACTAGAGGCAATCAGCCCCAGCATTTT.

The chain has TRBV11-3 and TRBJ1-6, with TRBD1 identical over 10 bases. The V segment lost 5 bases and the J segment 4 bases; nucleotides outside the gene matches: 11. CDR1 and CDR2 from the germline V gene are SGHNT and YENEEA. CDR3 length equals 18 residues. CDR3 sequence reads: CASSKSGTGVPYNSPLHF. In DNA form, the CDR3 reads TGTGCCAGCAGCAAATCCGGGACAGGGGTCCCATATAATTCACCCCTCCACTTT.

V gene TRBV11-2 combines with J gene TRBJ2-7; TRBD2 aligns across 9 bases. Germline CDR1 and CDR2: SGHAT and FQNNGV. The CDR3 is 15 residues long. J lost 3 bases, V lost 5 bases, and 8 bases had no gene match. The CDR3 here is CASSGRGLAIYEQYF. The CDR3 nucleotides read TGTGCCAGCAGCGGCCGAGGACTAGCGATCTACGAGCAGTACTTC.

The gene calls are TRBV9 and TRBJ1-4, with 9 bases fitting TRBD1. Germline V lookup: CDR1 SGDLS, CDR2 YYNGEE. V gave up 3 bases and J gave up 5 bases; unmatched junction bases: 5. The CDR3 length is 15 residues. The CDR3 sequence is CASSAAGTGNEKLFF. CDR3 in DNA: TGTGCCAGCAGCGCGGCCGGGACAGGGAATGAAAAACTGTTTTTT.

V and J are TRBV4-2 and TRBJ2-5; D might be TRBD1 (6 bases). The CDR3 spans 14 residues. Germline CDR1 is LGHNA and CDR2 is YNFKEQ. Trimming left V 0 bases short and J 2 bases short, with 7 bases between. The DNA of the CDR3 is TGTGCCAGCAGCCAAGATGGGACACAAGAGACCCAGTACTTC. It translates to CASSQDGTQETQYF.

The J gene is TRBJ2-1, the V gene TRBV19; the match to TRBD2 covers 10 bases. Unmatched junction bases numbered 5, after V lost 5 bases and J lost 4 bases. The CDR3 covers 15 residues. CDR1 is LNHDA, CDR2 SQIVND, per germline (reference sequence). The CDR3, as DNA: TGTGCCAGTAGTCAAGCGGGGGGGCTATACAATGAGCAGTTCTTC. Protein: CASSQAGGLYNEQFF.